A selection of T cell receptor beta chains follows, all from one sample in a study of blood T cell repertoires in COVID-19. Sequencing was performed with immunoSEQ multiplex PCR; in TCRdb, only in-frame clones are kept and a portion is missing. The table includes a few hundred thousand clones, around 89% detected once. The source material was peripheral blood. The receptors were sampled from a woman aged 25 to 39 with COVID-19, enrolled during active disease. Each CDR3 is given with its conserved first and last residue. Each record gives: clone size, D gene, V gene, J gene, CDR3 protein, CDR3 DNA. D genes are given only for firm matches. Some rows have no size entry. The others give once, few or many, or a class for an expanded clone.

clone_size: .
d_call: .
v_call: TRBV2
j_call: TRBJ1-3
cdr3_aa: CASSEGEGTFSGNTIYF
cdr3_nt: TGTGCCAGCAGTGAGGGGGAGGGGACATTCTCTGGAAACACCATATATTTT

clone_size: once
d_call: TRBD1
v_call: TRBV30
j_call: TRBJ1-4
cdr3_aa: CAWSQTRGTNEKLFF
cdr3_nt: TGTGCCTGGAGTCAAACCAGGGGGACTAATGAAAAACTGTTTTTT

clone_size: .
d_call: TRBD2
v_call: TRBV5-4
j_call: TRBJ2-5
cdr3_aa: CASSTGGVGETQYF
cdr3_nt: TGTGCCAGCAGCACGGGGGGGGTTGGGGAGACCCAGTACTTC

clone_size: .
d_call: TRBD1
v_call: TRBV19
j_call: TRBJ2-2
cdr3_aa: CARPGQHNTGELFF
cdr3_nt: TGTGCCAGACCGGGACAGCACAACACCGGGGAGCTGTTTTTT

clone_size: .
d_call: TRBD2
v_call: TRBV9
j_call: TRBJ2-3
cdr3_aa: CASSVDPGLADPSTDTQYF
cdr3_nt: TGTGCCAGCAGCGTAGACCCGGGACTAGCGGACCCTAGCACAGATACGCAGTATTTT

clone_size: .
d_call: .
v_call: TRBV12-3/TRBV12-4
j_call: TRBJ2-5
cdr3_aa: CASSSYQETQYF
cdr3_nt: TGTGCCAGCAGTTCGTACCAAGAGACCCAGTACTTC

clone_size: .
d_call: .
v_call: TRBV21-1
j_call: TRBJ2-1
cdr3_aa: CASSKLWGRDEQFF
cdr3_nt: TGTGCCAGCAGCAAACTCTGGGGGCGGGATGAGCAGTTCTTC

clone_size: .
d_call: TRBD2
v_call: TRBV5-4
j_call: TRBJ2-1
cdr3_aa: CASSFPGLAANEQFF
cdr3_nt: TGTGCCAGCAGCTTCCCGGGACTAGCTGCTAATGAGCAGTTCTTC

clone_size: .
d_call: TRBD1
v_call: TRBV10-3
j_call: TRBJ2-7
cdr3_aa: CAISASGDRRSYEQYF
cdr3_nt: TGTGCCATCAGCGCCTCCGGGGACAGGCGATCCTACGAGCAGTACTTC

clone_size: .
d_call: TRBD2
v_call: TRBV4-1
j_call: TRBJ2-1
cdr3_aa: CASSQDSMGLADLRNEQFF
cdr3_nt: TGCGCCAGCAGCCAAGATTCTATGGGACTAGCGGACCTCAGGAATGAGCAGTTCTTC

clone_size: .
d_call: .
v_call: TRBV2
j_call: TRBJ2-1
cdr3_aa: CASSDGGSGNNEQFF
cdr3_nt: TGTGCCAGCAGTGACGGTGGGAGTGGGAACAATGAGCAGTTCTTC

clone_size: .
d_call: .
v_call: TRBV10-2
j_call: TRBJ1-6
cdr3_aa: CASSESSTGWLNSPLHF
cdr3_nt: TGCGCCAGCAGTGAGTCGAGTACAGGGTGGCTTAATTCACCCCTCCACTTT

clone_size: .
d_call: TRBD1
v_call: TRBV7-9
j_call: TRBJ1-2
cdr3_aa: CASSLDRDRALDGYTF
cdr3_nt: TGTGCCAGCAGCTTAGATAGGGACAGGGCCCTTGACGGCTACACCTTC

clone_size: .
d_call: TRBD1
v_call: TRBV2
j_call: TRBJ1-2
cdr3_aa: CASISQGAYGYTF
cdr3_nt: TGTGCCAGCATATCGCAGGGGGCCTATGGCTACACCTTC

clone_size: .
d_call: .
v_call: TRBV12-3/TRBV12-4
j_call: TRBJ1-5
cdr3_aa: CASNSWRAQPQHF
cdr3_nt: TGTGCCAGCAACTCTTGGAGGGCCCAGCCCCAGCATTTT

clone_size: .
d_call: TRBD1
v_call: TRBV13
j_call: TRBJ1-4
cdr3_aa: CASSPTIGRQGGEKLFF
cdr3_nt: TGTGCCAGCAGCCCGACGATAGGAAGACAGGGGGGTGAAAAACTGTTTTTT

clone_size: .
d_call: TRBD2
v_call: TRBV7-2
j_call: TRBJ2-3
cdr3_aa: CASSPTSVLRTDTQYF
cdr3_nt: TGTGCCAGCAGCCCTACTAGCGTTTTACGCACAGATACGCAGTATTTT

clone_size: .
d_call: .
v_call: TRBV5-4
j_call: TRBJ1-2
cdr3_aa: CASSHDSSYGYTF
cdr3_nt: TGTGCCAGCAGCCACGACAGCTCCTATGGCTACACCTTC

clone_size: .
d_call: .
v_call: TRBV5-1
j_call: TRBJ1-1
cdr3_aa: CASSLDSMNTEAFF
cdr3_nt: TGCGCCAGCAGCTTAGACTCAATGAACACTGAAGCTTTCTTT

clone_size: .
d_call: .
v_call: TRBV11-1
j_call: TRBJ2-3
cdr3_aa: CASSLIDRSSTDTQYF
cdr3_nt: TGTGCCAGCAGCCTAATCGACAGGTCTAGCACAGATACGCAGTATTTT

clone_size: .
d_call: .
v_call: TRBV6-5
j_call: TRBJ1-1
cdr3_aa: CASSYSLGAVTEAFF
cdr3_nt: TGTGCCAGCAGTTACTCACTGGGGGCGGTTACTGAAGCTTTCTTT

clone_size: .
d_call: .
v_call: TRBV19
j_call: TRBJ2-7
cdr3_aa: CASSMQGMYEQYF
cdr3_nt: TGTGCCAGTAGTATGCAGGGGATGTACGAGCAGTACTTC

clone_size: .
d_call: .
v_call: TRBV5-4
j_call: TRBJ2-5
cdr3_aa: CASSLLGSKETQYF
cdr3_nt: TGTGCCAGCAGCCTACTAGGATCGAAAGAGACCCAGTACTTC

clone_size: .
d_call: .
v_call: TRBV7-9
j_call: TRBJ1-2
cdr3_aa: CASSKTVGGDGYTF
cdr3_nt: TGTGCCAGCAGCAAGACTGTTGGCGGCGATGGCTACACCTTC

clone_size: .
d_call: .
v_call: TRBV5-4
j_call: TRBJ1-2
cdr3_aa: CASSLAFGSGKLNGYTF
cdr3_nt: TGTGCCAGCAGCTTGGCATTCGGTTCCGGGAAATTAAATGGCTACACCTTC

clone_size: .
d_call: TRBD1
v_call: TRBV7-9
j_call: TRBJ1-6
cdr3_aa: CASSLADRANSPLHF
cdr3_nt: TGTGCCAGCAGCTTGGCGGACAGGGCGAATTCACCCCTCCACTTT

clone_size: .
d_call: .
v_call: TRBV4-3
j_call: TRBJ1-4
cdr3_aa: CASSHYQGPNEKLFF
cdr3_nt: TGCGCCAGCAGCCACTACCAGGGGCCGAATGAAAAACTGTTTTTT

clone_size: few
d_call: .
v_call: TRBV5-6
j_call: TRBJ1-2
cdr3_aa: CASSSGLLLGGYTF
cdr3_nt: TGTGCCAGCAGCTCGGGACTGTTACTCGGAGGCTACACCTTC

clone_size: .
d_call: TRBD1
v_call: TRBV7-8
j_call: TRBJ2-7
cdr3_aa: CASSFPRAGQGFTEQYF
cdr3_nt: TGTGCCAGCAGCTTCCCTCGGGCGGGACAGGGATTCACCGAGCAGTACTTC

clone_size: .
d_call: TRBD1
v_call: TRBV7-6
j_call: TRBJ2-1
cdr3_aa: CASSFRTGAYNEQFF
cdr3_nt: TGTGCCAGCAGCTTCCGGACAGGGGCCTACAATGAGCAGTTCTTC

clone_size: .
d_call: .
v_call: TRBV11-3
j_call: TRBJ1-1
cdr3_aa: CASSLGRSNEAFF
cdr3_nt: TGTGCCAGCAGCTTAGGCAGGTCGAATGAAGCTTTCTTT

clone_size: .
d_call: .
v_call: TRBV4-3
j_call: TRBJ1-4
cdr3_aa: CASSQEPENEKLFF
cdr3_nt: TGCGCCAGCAGCCAAGAACCAGAAAATGAAAAACTGTTTTTT

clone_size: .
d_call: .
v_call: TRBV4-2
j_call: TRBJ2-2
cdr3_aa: CASSQGAGESGELFF
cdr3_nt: TGTGCCAGCAGCCAAGGGGCAGGGGAGTCCGGGGAGCTGTTTTTT

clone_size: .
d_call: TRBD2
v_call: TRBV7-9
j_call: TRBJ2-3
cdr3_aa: CASSAGTSGDTQYF
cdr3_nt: TGTGCCAGCAGCGCGGGGACTAGCGGAGATACGCAGTATTTT

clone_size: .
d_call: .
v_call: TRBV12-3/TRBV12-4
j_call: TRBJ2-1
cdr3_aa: CASIFGGGVEQFF
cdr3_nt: TGTGCCAGCATTTTCGGAGGGGGCGTTGAGCAGTTCTTC

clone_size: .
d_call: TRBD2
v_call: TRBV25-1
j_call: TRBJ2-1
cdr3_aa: CASSELRGRTSYNEQFF
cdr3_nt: TGTGCCAGCAGTGAATTGCGCGGGAGAACGTCCTACAATGAGCAGTTCTTC

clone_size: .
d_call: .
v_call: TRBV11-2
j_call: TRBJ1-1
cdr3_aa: CASSLVAGNTEAFF
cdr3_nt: TGTGCCAGCAGCTTAGTTGCAGGGAACACTGAAGCTTTCTTT

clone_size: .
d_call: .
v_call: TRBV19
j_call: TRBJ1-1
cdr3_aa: CASSLSRSAGAEAFF
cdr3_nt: TGTGCCAGTAGTCTATCCCGCTCGGCAGGCGCTGAAGCTTTCTTT

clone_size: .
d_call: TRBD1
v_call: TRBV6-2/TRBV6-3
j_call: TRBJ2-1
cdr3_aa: CASSYSGQRFFNNEQFF
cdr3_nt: TGTGCCAGCAGTTACTCGGGACAGAGGTTTTTCAACAATGAGCAGTTCTTC

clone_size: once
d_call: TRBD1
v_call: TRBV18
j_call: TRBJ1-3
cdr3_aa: CASSQTGQGNVLYF
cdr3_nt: TGTGCCAGCTCACAGACGGGACAGGGGAACGTTCTATATTTT

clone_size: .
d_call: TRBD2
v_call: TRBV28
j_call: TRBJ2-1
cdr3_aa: CASSSPAGGTNEQFF
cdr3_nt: TGTGCCAGCAGTTCCCCAGCGGGGGGTACGAATGAGCAGTTCTTC

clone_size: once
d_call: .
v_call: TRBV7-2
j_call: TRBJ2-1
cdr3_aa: CASSLVAGAYYNEQFF
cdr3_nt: TGTGCCAGCAGCTTAGTGGCCGGAGCCTACTACAATGAGCAGTTCTTC

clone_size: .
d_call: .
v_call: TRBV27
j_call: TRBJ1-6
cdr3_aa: CASSFGGPNSPLHF
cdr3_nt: TGTGCCAGCAGTTTCGGAGGGCCTAATTCACCCCTCCACTTT

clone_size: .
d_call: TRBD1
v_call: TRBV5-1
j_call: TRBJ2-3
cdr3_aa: CASSWGTGSDTQYF
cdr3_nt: TGCGCCAGCAGCTGGGGGACAGGGTCAGATACGCAGTATTTT

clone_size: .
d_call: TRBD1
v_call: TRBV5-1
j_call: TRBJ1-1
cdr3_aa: CASSSSTGATEAFF
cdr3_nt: TGCGCCAGCAGCTCATCGACAGGGGCGACTGAAGCTTTCTTT

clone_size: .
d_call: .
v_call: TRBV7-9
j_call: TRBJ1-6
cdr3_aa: CASSSQGDSPLHF
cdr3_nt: TGTGCCAGCAGCTCGCAGGGCGACTCACCCCTCCACTTT

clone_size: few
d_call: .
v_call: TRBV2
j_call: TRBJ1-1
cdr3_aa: CASSSTPDRNTEAFF
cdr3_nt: TGTGCCAGCAGTTCGACCCCAGACAGGAACACTGAAGCTTTCTTT

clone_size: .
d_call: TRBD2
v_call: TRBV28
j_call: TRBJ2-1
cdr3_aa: CASSVHGGGDNEQFF
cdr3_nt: TGTGCCAGCAGTGTTCACGGGGGGGGCGACAATGAGCAGTTCTTC

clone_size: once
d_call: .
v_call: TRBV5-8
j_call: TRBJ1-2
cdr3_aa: CASSLGRQDGYTF
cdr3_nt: TGTGCCAGCAGCTTGGGTCGGCAGGATGGCTACACCTTC

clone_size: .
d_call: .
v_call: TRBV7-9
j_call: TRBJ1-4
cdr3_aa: CASSSNRETTNEKLFF
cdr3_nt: TGTGCCAGCAGCTCAAACAGGGAAACAACTAATGAAAAACTGTTTTTT

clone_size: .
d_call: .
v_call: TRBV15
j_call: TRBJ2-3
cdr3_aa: CATSRDLGADTQYF
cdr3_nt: TGTGCCACCAGCAGAGATTTAGGGGCAGATACGCAGTATTTT

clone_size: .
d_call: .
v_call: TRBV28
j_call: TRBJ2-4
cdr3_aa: CASSLAGRPKKNIQYF
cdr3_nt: TGTGCCAGCAGTTTAGCGGGGCGCCCGAAAAAAAACATTCAGTACTTC

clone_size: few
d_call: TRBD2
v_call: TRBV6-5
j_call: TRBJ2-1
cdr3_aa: CASSDGLARYNEQFF
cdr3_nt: TGTGCCAGCAGCGACGGACTAGCGAGGTACAATGAGCAGTTCTTC

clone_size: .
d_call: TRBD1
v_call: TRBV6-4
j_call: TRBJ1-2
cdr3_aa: CASSEARDSYGYTF
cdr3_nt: TGTGCCAGCAGTGAAGCGCGGGACAGCTATGGCTACACCTTC